A selection of T cell receptor beta chains follows, all from one sample in a study of blood T cells in healthy people across ages. TCRdb re-called the 5' RACE reads with MiXCR, one entry per CDR3 protein. The sample consists of about 830,000 distinct CDR3 sequences, 60% to 80% of them appearing once. Sequencing was carried out using blood. These receptors came from a man under 40 in good health. CDR3s leave out the opening cysteine and the closing phenylalanine or tryptophan.

10 | . | TRBV29-1 | SVEEAADIQY
14 | TRBJ2-4 | TRBV2 | ASSELHKIAKNIQY
17 | TRBJ2-1 | TRBV6-1 | ASTEGGSGGVKWNNEQF
12 | TRBJ1-1 | TRBV6-2/TRBV6-3 | VSSYGRFSAEAF
11 | TRBJ2-7 | TRBV20-1 | SARVGVIYEQY
13 | TRBJ2-5 | TRBV12-3/TRBV12-4 | ASSLQGGAGETQY
14 | TRBJ2-5 | TRBV7-9 | ASSSIDGRERETQY
14 | TRBJ1-1 | TRBV28 | ASSFPFGELNTEAF
11 | TRBJ1-2 | TRBV7-2 | ASSAPGQGRYT
14 | TRBJ2-3 | TRBV28 | ASSLRWAGGTDTQY
11 | TRBJ2-7 | TRBV29-1 | SVGEQGAYEQY
15 | TRBJ2-1 | TRBV6-2/TRBV6-3 | ASSGFGTGGSYNEQF
14 | TRBJ2-2 | TRBV9 | ASSVGGGLDTGELF
12 | TRBJ1-2 | TRBV14 | ASSQDMTSRGYT
11 | TRBJ2-3 | TRBV20-1 | SATGGRSDTQY
12 | TRBJ1-5 | TRBV2 | ASSGRTGNQPQH
11 | TRBJ2-2 | TRBV29-1 | SVVRGAGGELF
14 | TRBJ2-3 | TRBV7-3 | ASSPIMAGGFDTQY
12 | TRBJ2-1 | TRBV7-2 | ASSLYGQSNEQF
13 | TRBJ2-3 | TRBV7-2 | ASSLEAQRRDTQY
9 | TRBJ1-1 | TRBV29-1 | SVDGGTEAF
10 | . | TRBV4-2 | ASSQGNGEQY
11 | TRBJ2-5 | TRBV20-1 | SERGSGQETQY
10 | TRBJ2-3 | TRBV6-1 | ASKYGTDTQY
18 | TRBJ2-1 | TRBV9 | ASSPRGQGGMVPSYNEQF
14 | TRBJ1-2 | TRBV3-1 | ASSQESRQRLYGYT
16 | TRBJ1-2 | TRBV14 | ASSHAWGRAPFNYGYT
13 | TRBJ2-5 | TRBV12-3/TRBV12-4 | ASSSQRGPQETQY
12 | . | TRBV6-5 | ASSYSRRVETQY
15 | TRBJ1-6 | TRBV7-2 | ASSFVSGQGANSPLH
10 | TRBJ1-2 | TRBV20-1 | SARDLLDGYT
11 | TRBJ2-1 | TRBV11-2 | ASSLERSGEQF
11 | TRBJ2-5 | TRBV28 | ATQGGIYETQY
12 | TRBJ1-4 | TRBV28 | ASSRAKFWEKLF
11 | TRBJ2-7 | TRBV28 | ASMKGGRYEQY
10 | . | TRBV20-1 | SARDVPYEQY
11 | TRBJ1-4 | TRBV13 | ASSPPGAEKLF
13 | TRBJ1-2 | TRBV6-1 | ASSGDRGQGHGYT
12 | TRBJ2-1 | TRBV20-1 | SARVQQGANEQF
12 | TRBJ2-7 | TRBV28 | ASIPGQGTHEQY
11 | TRBJ2-3 | TRBV30 | AWTSGGAYTQY
10 | TRBJ2-1 | TRBV11-3 | ASSLPSGEQF
13 | TRBJ2-3 | TRBV4-2 | ASSQEWGGTDTQY
11 | TRBJ2-1 | TRBV15 | ATSRRGYNEQF
10 | TRBJ1-2 | TRBV29-1 | SASGQIYGYT